This TCR beta chain was captured in a study of metastatic and nonmetastatic thyroid tumors. Every patient underwent thyroid surgery untreated. Germline V gene data show CDR1 as SGHVS and CDR2 as FNYEAQ. J gave up 3 bases and V 3 bases, and 11 bases lay outside the gene matches. This CDR3 spans 19 amino acids. With MiXCR, TCRdb reprocessed the PCR reads. This sample has roughly 18,000 clones, with roughly 29% found just once. This clone has ten or more counts. This TCR derives from a male donor with papillary thyroid cancer or a benign thyroid nodule (not recorded which). Some clones in this sample may be carry-over from other donors' samples. The sequencing sample was made of tumor tissue. The J gene is TRBJ2-6, the V gene TRBV7-6; TRBD1 aligns across 10 bases. CDR3 sequence reads: CASSLRRQGALGGANVLTF. The CDR3 DNA follows: TGTGCCAGCAGCTTGAGACGACAGGGGGCGCTAGGTGGGGCCAACGTCCTGACTTTC.